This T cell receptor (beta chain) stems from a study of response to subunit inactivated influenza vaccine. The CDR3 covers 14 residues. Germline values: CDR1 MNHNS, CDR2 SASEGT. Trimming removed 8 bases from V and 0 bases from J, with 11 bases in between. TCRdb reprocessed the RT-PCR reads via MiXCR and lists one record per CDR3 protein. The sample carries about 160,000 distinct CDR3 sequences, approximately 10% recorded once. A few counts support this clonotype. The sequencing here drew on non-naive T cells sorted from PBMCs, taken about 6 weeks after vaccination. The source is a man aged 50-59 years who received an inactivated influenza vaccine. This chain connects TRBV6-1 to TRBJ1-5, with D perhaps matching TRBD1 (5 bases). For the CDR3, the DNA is TGTGCCAGCCAAAATAGGGGTAGCAATCAGCCCCAGCATTTT. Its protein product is CASQNRGSNQPQHF.